What follows are 15 T cell receptor beta chains derived from one specimen sequenced in a study of PD-1 blockade in mismatch repair-deficient tumors. Clones were sequenced by immunoSEQ multiplex PCR, and TCRdb holds only the in-frame ones, with some missing. The sample has about 38,000 clones; about 76% are singletons. Here the sequenced sample was peripheral blood, taken 4 weeks after starting pembrolizumab. These receptor sequences come from an adult with mismatch repair-deficient cancer.

This CDR3 reads CASSLGTSGSGEFF. The CDR3 nucleotides read TGTGCCAGCAGCTTGGGGACTAGCGGGTCCGGGGAGTTCTTC. This rearrangement joins TRBV5-6 to TRBJ2-1, with 11 bases matching TRBD2. J was trimmed by 14 bases and V by 0 bases; bases with no gene match: 7. The germline V gene has CDR1 SGHDT and CDR2 YYEEEE. The CDR3 totals 14 residues.

The CDR3 reads CASSQVRVVGGYTF. Written as DNA, the CDR3 is TGCGCCAGCAGCCAAGTGAGGGTCGTAGGTGGCTACACCTTC. The chain carries TRBV4-1 and TRBJ1-2; D is unresolved. Germline-derived CDR1 and CDR2 are MGHRA and YSYEKL. V gave up 1 base and J gave up 7 bases, with 13 bases separating them. CDR3 length: 14 amino acids.

V usage is TRBV15 and J usage is TRBJ2-7; D is perhaps TRBD2 (7 bases). The germline CDR1 and CDR2 sequences are LNHNV and YYDKDF (reference sequence). The CDR3 contains 18 residues. The V and J ends lost 1 base and 0 bases respectively, with 19 bases between them. The CDR3 bases are TGTGCCACCAGCAGAGTACGGGGGGCCGGGGGCCTCTCCTACGAGCAGTACTTC. Translating it yields CATSRVRGAGGLSYEQYF.

This sequence joins TRBV28 and TRBJ2-7; perhaps TRBD1 as D (6 bases). The V gene's germline CDR1 is MDHEN and CDR2 SYDVKM. Trimming stripped 3 bases from V and 2 bases from J, with 8 bases between. There are 13 residues in the CDR3. The CDR3 DNA sequence: TGTGCCAGCAGTTTCACAGGGACCTACGAGCAGTACTTC. Protein sequence: CASSFTGTYEQYF.

The chain uses TRBV7-3 and TRBJ2-1, with D uncertain. In germline, CDR1 is SGHTA, CDR2 FQGTGA. The CDR3 is made up of 12 amino acids. The V and J ends lost 4 bases and 5 bases respectively, with 6 bases between them. CDR3 sequence: CASSSTNNEQFF. The CDR3 DNA reads as TGTGCCAGCAGCTCTACAAACAATGAGCAGTTCTTC.

This sequence joins TRBV30 and TRBJ1-4; D is perhaps TRBD1 (5 bases). Trimming left V 5 bases short and J 4 bases short, with 14 bases between. From germline, CDR1 is GTSNPN and CDR2 SVGIG (reference sequence). The CDR3 spans 14 residues. The CDR3 bases are TGTGCCTGGGGGCGGGGTACAGGTAATGAAAAACTGTTTTTT. Translated, it gives CAWGRGTGNEKLFF.

The chain combines TRBV4-3 with TRBJ2-3, with D possibly being TRBD1 (6 bases). Trimming pared 4 bases from V and 5 bases from J, leaving 10 bases between. The germline V gene encodes CDR1 LGHNA and CDR2 YSLEER. The CDR3 is 13 residues long. For the CDR3, the DNA is TGCGCCAGCAGCCCGCGGACAGAAGATACGCAGTATTTT. It codes for CASSPRTEDTQYF.

The chain recombines TRBV5-1 with TRBJ2-2, with 13 bases that match TRBD2. Germline V gives CDR1 SGHRS, CDR2 YFSETQ. The ends lost 4 bases at V and 1 base at J; junction bases unmatched: 4. This CDR3 has 17 amino acids. The CDR3, as DNA: TGCGCCAGCAGCCCTGGACTAGCGGGAGAGAACACCGGGGAGCTGTTTTTT. Translating gives CASSPGLAGENTGELFF.

The chain joins TRBV9 to TRBJ2-3; D unclear. The CDR3 has 14 amino acids. Germline loops: CDR1 SGDLS, CDR2 YYNGEE. V shed 4 bases and J shed 2 bases, with 11 bases lying between them. CDR3 sequence: CASSPTGSTDTQYF. The CDR3 region has the DNA TGTGCCAGCAGCCCGACGGGTTCCACAGATACGCAGTATTTT.

This chain joins TRBV29-1 and TRBJ2-3; no firm D call. V lost 2 bases, J lost 2 bases, and 14 bases lay in between. Germline V gives CDR1 SQVTM, CDR2 ANQGSEA. The CDR3 contains 15 residues. The CDR3 DNA reads TGCAGCGTTGAATTTCAGTGGCTAGTCACAGATACGCAGTATTTT. It codes for CSVEFQWLVTDTQYF.

The rearrangement uses TRBV18 and TRBJ1-4; D unclear. CDR1 and CDR2 from the germline V gene are KGHSH and LQKENI. The CDR3 is 14 residues long. Trimming took off 3 bases at V and 5 bases at J, with 10 bases between the two ends. CDR3 nucleotides: TGTGCCAGCTCACCTACAGACGTAAATGAAAAACTGTTTTTT. Translating it yields CASSPTDVNEKLFF.

CDR3 amino acids: CASSLAMGEQFF. The CDR3 DNA sequence: TGTGCCAGCAGCTTAGCGATGGGTGAGCAGTTCTTC. The V and J genes are TRBV7-2 and TRBJ2-1; D gene uncertain. Germline values: CDR1 SGHTA, CDR2 FQGNSA. The length of the CDR3 is 12 residues. Between the trimmed V and J ends, which lost 0 bases and 9 bases, there was a span of 6 bases.

This clone was counted a few times. The gene calls are TRBV5-4 and TRBJ2-7, with 9 bases fitting TRBD1. This CDR3 is 14 amino acids long. V lost 4 bases to trimming and J lost 4 bases; unmatched junction nucleotides: 6. CDR1 and CDR2 (germline): SGHNT, YYREEE (reference sequence). CDR3 nucleotides: TGTGCCAGCAGCGAGGGACAGGGCCAATACGAGCAGTACTTC. This encodes CASSEGQGQYEQYF.

The rearrangement joins TRBV5-1 to TRBJ2-7; TRBD1 matches at 7 bases. V was clipped by 2 bases and J by 3 bases; unmatched bases: 5. This CDR3 has 14 amino acids. The germline gives CDR1 SGHRS, CDR2 YFSETQ. DNA for the CDR3: TGCGCCAGCAGCTTAGAAAGACAGGGCTACGAGCAGTACTTC. This gives the protein CASSLERQGYEQYF.

In this sample, this clone turned up once. The V and J genes are TRBV7-2 and TRBJ2-7; 8 nucleotides agree with TRBD1. Trimming took 2 bases from V and 1 from J; bases not matched to a gene: 7. Germline CDR1 reads SGHTA; CDR2 reads FQGNSA. The CDR3 sequence is 16 residues long. The CDR3 nucleotides read TGTGCCAGCAGCTTATTCCGACAGGGGAATTCCTACGAGCAGTACTTC. Residues: CASSLFRQGNSYEQYF.